This T cell receptor (beta chain) was found in a study of T-cell memory formation after mild COVID-19. About the study: In these data, TCR clusters were largely donor specific.

V lost 3 bases and J 4 bases, leaving 15 bases between the germline ends. The length of the CDR3 is 16 residues. Per the germline V gene, CDR1 is LGHDT and CDR2 is YNNKEL (reference sequence). Ten or more counts support this clonotype. MiXCR was run by TCRdb on the 5' RACE reads, yielding one entry per CDR3 protein. The sample carries about 350,000 distinct CDR3 sequences, about an eighth recorded once. The source of this sequence is a man between 18 and 29 years old who had mild COVID-19 (a few samples of this study predate the infection). Cell type and time point are not known. The chain links TRBV3-1 to TRBJ2-2; D is perhaps TRBD1 or TRBD2 (5 bases each). The sample consisted of PBMCs or a T cell subset sorted from them (not recorded which). CDR3 nucleotide sequence: TGTGCCAGCAGCCATTTGTGGGCAGGGACCACCGGGGAGCTGTTTTTT. Translated, it gives CASSHLWAGTTGELFF. Full variable domain (remainder filled in from reference TRBV3-1 and TRBJ2-2): DTAVSQTPKYLVTQMGNDKSIKCEQNLGHDTMYWYKQDSKKFLKIMFSYNNKELIINETVPNRFSPKSPDKAHLNLHINSLELGDSAVYFCASSHLWAGTTGELFFGEGSRLTVL.